Included here is one TCR beta chain sequence, with context. This clonotype was recorded at least ten times. Its antigen remains undetermined. Within one base of it there is no much larger clone, and no base qualities were kept. The CDR1 and CDR2 encoded by the germline V gene are LGHNT and FRNRAP. Trimmed from V: 6 bases; trimmed from J: 5 bases; junction bases lacking a gene match: 8. The CDR3 measures 14 amino acids from cysteine to phenylalanine. Of the read, only the CDR3 DNA is kept; its 42 bases are in frame from base 1. Receptor libraries were prepared by PCR. Sequenced on an Illumina HiSeq 2500. TCR library preparation used molecular barcoding, with unique molecular identifiers applied to normalize quantification of the TCRbeta repertoire. TCRdb took the public reads, trimmed them with fastp at Q25, ran MiXCR for clone calling and kept in-frame beta chains. Entries that share a CDR3 protein sequence are merged under the most common genes and DNA. The sample includes over 150,000 distinct CDR3 sequences, with around 5.9% observed a single time. The ten largest clonotypes hold under 5% of the sample.

This record comes from a study of T-cell reconstitution after alpha-beta-depleted transplantation in children (dated by TCRdb to about 2016). Study-level background: Using TCR repertoire profiling, the study quantitatively followed how T-cell immune reconstitution unfolded in children after TCRalphabeta/CD19-depleted allogeneic hematopoietic cell transplantation.

This sample's treatment or condition label indicates: allogeneic hematopoietic cell transplantation with graft depleted of TCRalphabeta T cells and CD19 B cells. Transplant recipients were children who received TCRalphabeta/CD19-depleted allogeneic hematopoietic cell grafts. General study outcomes and caveats: Over the following months the frequencies of hyperexpanded clones went down, and after one year T-cell counts and TCRbeta diversity were mostly credited to newly produced T cells. Apparently early alphabetaT-cell count recovery about two months after transplant reportedly relied on only several hundred rapidly expanded clones derived from non-depleted graft cells. In some patients, the high TCRbeta diversity seen at day 60 was put down to recipient T cells and intrathymic progenitors that had survived conditioning.

The chain joins TRBV12-5 to TRBJ1-1, and 8 junctional nucleotides match TRBD1. The TCR originated in a girl under three years old with combined immunodeficiency, due to receive a stem cell transplant. Material: PBMCs, obtained before TCRalphabeta/CD19-depleted stem cell transplant. The nucleotide sequence is TGTGCTAGTGGCCACGACAGGGGTGGGACTGAAGCTTTCTTT. Translation gives CASGHDRGGTEAFF.